The rows below give T cell receptor beta chains drawn from one sample of a study of blood T cell repertoires in COVID-19. This table comes from immunoSEQ multiplex PCR, and its TCRdb copy is limited to in-frame clones, with some not included. The data hold about 260,000 clones, with 80% to 90% observed a single time. Material for sequencing was PBMCs or T cells enriched from blood (not recorded which). Every receptor here comes from a woman under 30 who had recovered from COVID-19. Both conserved end residues are part of each CDR3. The order of the fields is D gene, V gene, clone size, J gene, CDR3 DNA, CDR3 protein. The D gene is left open where the match is weak. A clone size is listed for some rows: how often the clone was seen (once, few, many), or a class if it is expanded.

d_gene: TRBD1; v_gene: TRBV5-1; abundance: -; j_gene: TRBJ2-1; CDR3nt: TGCGCCAGCAGTTCCCAAATCCCCGGACAGGGAGCCTACAATGAGCAGTTCTTC; CDR3aa: CASSSQIPGQGAYNEQFF
d_gene: TRBD2; v_gene: TRBV5-6; abundance: -; j_gene: TRBJ2-4; CDR3nt: TGTGCCAGCAGCTTGCCCGGGGGGGCCAAAAACATTCAGTACTTC; CDR3aa: CASSLPGGAKNIQYF
d_gene: -; v_gene: TRBV27; abundance: -; j_gene: TRBJ2-3; CDR3nt: TGTGCCAGTAGACAGGACACCCTAGATACGCAGTATTTT; CDR3aa: CASRQDTLDTQYF
d_gene: -; v_gene: TRBV3-1/TRBV3-2; abundance: -; j_gene: TRBJ1-2; CDR3nt: TGTGCCAGCAGCCAAGAGACCGGGACAACCTATGGCTACACCTTC; CDR3aa: CASSQETGTTYGYTF
d_gene: -; v_gene: TRBV2; abundance: -; j_gene: TRBJ2-5; CDR3nt: TGTGCCAGCAGTGAGACAGCCCAAGAGACCCAGTACTTC; CDR3aa: CASSETAQETQYF
d_gene: TRBD1; v_gene: TRBV5-5; abundance: -; j_gene: TRBJ1-1; CDR3nt: TGTGCCAGCAGCGCCTTGACAGGGAGGAACACTGAAGCTTTCTTT; CDR3aa: CASSALTGRNTEAFF
d_gene: -; v_gene: TRBV5-6; abundance: -; j_gene: TRBJ1-2; CDR3nt: TGTGCCAGCAGCTTGGGGGCAAACTATGGCTACACCTTC; CDR3aa: CASSLGANYGYTF
d_gene: TRBD1; v_gene: TRBV5-1; abundance: -; j_gene: TRBJ1-4; CDR3nt: TGCGCCAGCGGATCCATTACAGGGGGCAACGAAAAACTGTTTTTT; CDR3aa: CASGSITGGNEKLFF
d_gene: TRBD1; v_gene: TRBV19; abundance: -; j_gene: TRBJ1-1; CDR3nt: TGTGCCAGTAGTATCGACAGGGCGAACACTGAAGCTTTCTTT; CDR3aa: CASSIDRANTEAFF
d_gene: TRBD1; v_gene: TRBV2; abundance: once; j_gene: TRBJ1-6; CDR3nt: TGTGCCAGCAGTGAACAACCTAATACAGGGGGAGATTCACCCCTCCACTTT; CDR3aa: CASSEQPNTGGDSPLHF
d_gene: TRBD2; v_gene: TRBV5-8; abundance: -; j_gene: TRBJ2-5; CDR3nt: TGTGCCAGCAGCTTCGGTAGCGGGGCCTATGGGGAGACCCAGTACTTC; CDR3aa: CASSFGSGAYGETQYF
d_gene: TRBD2; v_gene: TRBV6-5; abundance: -; j_gene: TRBJ2-7; CDR3nt: TGTGCCAGCCTCTCCACGCGGGGGGCTTACGAGCAGTACTTC; CDR3aa: CASLSTRGAYEQYF
d_gene: -; v_gene: TRBV4-1; abundance: -; j_gene: TRBJ2-7; CDR3nt: TGCGCCAGCAGCCAAGTAGGGGGAAGTCTCTCCTACGAGCAGTACTTC; CDR3aa: CASSQVGGSLSYEQYF
d_gene: TRBD1; v_gene: TRBV7-9; abundance: -; j_gene: TRBJ1-2; CDR3nt: TGTGCCAGCAGCTCCGGGACAGGGGACGCCTATGGCTACACCTTC; CDR3aa: CASSSGTGDAYGYTF
d_gene: TRBD1; v_gene: TRBV2; abundance: once; j_gene: TRBJ1-2; CDR3nt: TGTGCCAGCAGTGTAGCGACAGGGAATGACTATGGCTACACCTTC; CDR3aa: CASSVATGNDYGYTF
d_gene: TRBD2; v_gene: TRBV4-2; abundance: -; j_gene: TRBJ2-3; CDR3nt: TGTGCCAGCAGCCCGGGACTAGCGGGGGGGCCATATACGCAGTATTTT; CDR3aa: CASSPGLAGGPYTQYF
d_gene: -; v_gene: TRBV7-8; abundance: -; j_gene: TRBJ2-2; CDR3nt: TGTGCCAGCAGCACACAGGGAACCGGGGAGCTGTTTTTT; CDR3aa: CASSTQGTGELFF
d_gene: TRBD2; v_gene: TRBV10-2; abundance: -; j_gene: TRBJ2-5; CDR3nt: TGCGCCAGCAGCCTTCTGGGGGGGTCGGAGACCCAGTACTTC; CDR3aa: CASSLLGGSETQYF
d_gene: -; v_gene: TRBV13; abundance: -; j_gene: TRBJ2-1; CDR3nt: TGTGCCAGCTCAAAGGACAGCGTCTACAATGAGCAGTTCTTC; CDR3aa: CASSKDSVYNEQFF
d_gene: TRBD1; v_gene: TRBV18; abundance: -; j_gene: TRBJ2-7; CDR3nt: TGTGCCAGCTCTCAAGTTCTTGGACAGGGGGCACACGAGCAGTACTTC; CDR3aa: CASSQVLGQGAHEQYF
d_gene: -; v_gene: TRBV5-1; abundance: -; j_gene: TRBJ2-1; CDR3nt: TGCGCCAGCAGCCCATCCCCGGGACTGACATTCCAAGAGCAGTTCTTC; CDR3aa: CASSPSPGLTFQEQFF
d_gene: -; v_gene: TRBV6-1; abundance: -; j_gene: TRBJ2-7; CDR3nt: TGTGCCAGCAGTGAAGAGGCAGGGTTCTCTCGGGAGCAGTACTTC; CDR3aa: CASSEEAGFSREQYF
d_gene: TRBD1; v_gene: TRBV27; abundance: -; j_gene: TRBJ1-2; CDR3nt: TGTGCCAGCAGTTTAACACAGGGGGCGGGCCATGGCTACACCTTC; CDR3aa: CASSLTQGAGHGYTF
d_gene: -; v_gene: TRBV7-9; abundance: -; j_gene: TRBJ2-7; CDR3nt: TGTGCCAGCAGCTTATTTAACCAGGACGAGCAGTACTTC; CDR3aa: CASSLFNQDEQYF
d_gene: -; v_gene: TRBV9; abundance: -; j_gene: TRBJ1-1; CDR3nt: TGTGCCAGCAGCGCCCAGACAGTGAACACTGAAGCTTTCTTT; CDR3aa: CASSAQTVNTEAFF